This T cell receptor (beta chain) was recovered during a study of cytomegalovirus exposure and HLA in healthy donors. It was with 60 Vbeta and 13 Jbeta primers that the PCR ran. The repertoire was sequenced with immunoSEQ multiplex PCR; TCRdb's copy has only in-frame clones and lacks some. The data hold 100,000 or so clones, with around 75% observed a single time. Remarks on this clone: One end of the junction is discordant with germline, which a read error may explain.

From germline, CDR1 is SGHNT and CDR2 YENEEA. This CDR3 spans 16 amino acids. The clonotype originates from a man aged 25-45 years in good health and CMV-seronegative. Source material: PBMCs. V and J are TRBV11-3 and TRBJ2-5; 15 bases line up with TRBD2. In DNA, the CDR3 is TGTGCCGGCAGCCCAGGACTAGCGGGGGGGCAAGAGACCCAGTACTTC. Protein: CAGSPGLAGGQETQYF.